This record covers a single T cell receptor beta chain. This CDR3 is 13 amino acids long. V shed 7 bases and J shed 8 bases, with 20 bases lying between them. Germline V gene sequence: CDR1 GTSNPN, CDR2 SVGIG (reference sequence). Measured with immunoSEQ multiplex PCR; TCRdb has only the in-frame clones, and not every one. The sample contains fewer than 350,000 clones, 87% of which appear only once. This sample is part of a study of shared clonotypes between healthy human individuals. This clonotype was sampled from a man between 18 and 29 years old in good health. The V call is TRBV30, the J call TRBJ1-2, with TRBD1 as a possible D gene (5 bases). Input material: memory CD8+ T cells sorted from blood. Noted subset: CD45RO+ cells pooled with CCR7-negative TemRA cells. The CDR3 nucleotides are TGTGCCTTATCTCAGGGAGGTGTAGGAGGCTACACCTTC. The encoded protein is CALSQGGVGGYTF.